The T cell receptor (beta chain) described here comes from a study of T cell responses to AZD1222 COVID-19 vaccine. Using immunoSEQ multiplex PCR, the repertoire was profiled, and TCRdb retains in-frame clones only, with some absent. This table has 140,000 to 150,000 clones, 85% to 95% appearing once. This clone was picked up one time. The specimen was peripheral blood, collected after recovery from COVID-19. The TCR was taken from an adult who had recovered from COVID-19.

The CDR3 bases are TGTGCCAGCAGTGAAACCCGGGTAGACTTATATGGCTACACCTTC. Its translation is CASSETRVDLYGYTF. The rearrangement joins TRBV6-1 to TRBJ1-2; D unresolved. The CDR3 is 15 amino acids. The germline CDR1 and CDR2 sequences are MNHNS and SASEGT. Trimming stripped 2 bases from V and 5 bases from J, with 15 bases between.